Listed below are T cell receptor beta chains from one sample, sequenced in a study of blood T cell repertoires in COVID-19. Generated by immunoSEQ multiplex PCR, the TCRdb table keeps only in-frame clones and is missing some. Altogether about 55,000 clones are present, about nine tenths being singletons, with the ten largest covering about 6%. The sample taken for sequencing was peripheral blood. Source of these receptors: a man aged 35 to 55 with acute or convalescent COVID-19. Each CDR3 is given with its conserved first and last residue. D genes are given only for firm matches. Size tells how often a clone was seen (once, few, many) or the class of an expanded clone, and some rows leave it out.

CDR3 protein: CASSWKRGGSGTDTQYF
CDR3 DNA: TGTGCCAGCAGCTGGAAAAGGGGCGGGAGCGGCACAGATACGCAGTATTTT
D gene: TRBD2
clone size: -
V gene: TRBV7-2
J gene: TRBJ2-3

CDR3 protein: CASSLGGLENEQFF
CDR3 DNA: TGTGCCAGCAGCTTGGGAGGACTAGAGAATGAGCAGTTCTTC
D gene: TRBD2
clone size: medium-sized
V gene: TRBV7-9
J gene: TRBJ2-1

CDR3 protein: CATSDPSGGSYNEQFF
CDR3 DNA: TGTGCCACCAGTGACCCCAGCGGGGGCTCCTACAATGAGCAGTTCTTC
D gene: TRBD2
clone size: -
V gene: TRBV24-1
J gene: TRBJ2-1

CDR3 protein: CASSSGLGPKWQFF
CDR3 DNA: TGTGCCAGCAGCTCAGGACTAGGGCCTAAGTGGCAGTTCTTC
D gene: TRBD2
clone size: -
V gene: TRBV11-3
J gene: TRBJ2-1

CDR3 protein: CASSYLTSGGGETQYF
CDR3 DNA: TGTGCCAGTAGTTACCTGACTAGCGGAGGGGGGGAGACCCAGTACTTC
D gene: TRBD2
clone size: -
V gene: TRBV19
J gene: TRBJ2-5

CDR3 protein: CASSPGGLSYEQYF
CDR3 DNA: TGTGCCAGCAGCCCCGGGGGACTTTCTTACGAGCAGTACTTC
D gene: -
clone size: -
V gene: TRBV7-2
J gene: TRBJ2-7

CDR3 protein: CASSPRDRGSATQYF
CDR3 DNA: TGCGCCAGCAGCCCGAGGGACAGGGGGTCGGCGACCCAGTACTTC
D gene: TRBD1
clone size: -
V gene: TRBV5-1
J gene: TRBJ2-5

CDR3 protein: CASSRDSGSQETQYF
CDR3 DNA: TGCGCCAGCAGCCGAGATAGCGGGTCCCAAGAGACCCAGTACTTC
D gene: TRBD2
clone size: once
V gene: TRBV5-1
J gene: TRBJ2-5

CDR3 protein: CASSLVGGTGPYNEQFF
CDR3 DNA: TGTGCCAGCAGCCTCGTGGGCGGGACAGGGCCCTACAATGAGCAGTTCTTC
D gene: TRBD1
clone size: -
V gene: TRBV14
J gene: TRBJ2-1

CDR3 protein: CASSIGGTGGAEQYF
CDR3 DNA: TGTGCCAGTAGTATAGGAGGGACAGGGGGCGCCGAGCAGTACTTC
D gene: TRBD1
clone size: -
V gene: TRBV19
J gene: TRBJ2-7

CDR3 protein: CAISVTGALYGYTF
CDR3 DNA: TGTGCCATCAGTGTGACAGGGGCATTATATGGCTACACCTTC
D gene: TRBD1
clone size: -
V gene: TRBV10-3
J gene: TRBJ1-2

CDR3 protein: CATLPGVGYGYTF
CDR3 DNA: TGTGCCACGCTCCCAGGCGTAGGCTATGGCTACACCTTC
D gene: -
clone size: -
V gene: TRBV6-6
J gene: TRBJ1-2

CDR3 protein: CASTLAGEGTGELFF
CDR3 DNA: TGTGCCAGCACGCTAGCGGGAGAGGGGACCGGGGAGCTGTTTTTT
D gene: TRBD2
clone size: -
V gene: TRBV6-5
J gene: TRBJ2-2

CDR3 protein: CASTFGGNSGANVLTF
CDR3 DNA: TGTGCCAGCACCTTCGGCGGAAACTCTGGGGCCAACGTCCTGACTTTC
D gene: -
clone size: -
V gene: TRBV7-6
J gene: TRBJ2-6

CDR3 protein: CASSLGLMNTGELFF
CDR3 DNA: TGTGCCAGCAGCTTGGGGCTCATGAACACCGGGGAGCTGTTTTTT
D gene: -
clone size: -
V gene: TRBV7-9
J gene: TRBJ2-2

CDR3 protein: CASSKLAGETDTQYF
CDR3 DNA: TGTGCCAGCAGTAAACTAGCGGGAGAGACAGATACGCAGTATTTT
D gene: TRBD2
clone size: -
V gene: TRBV6-5
J gene: TRBJ2-3

CDR3 protein: CASSLQGSYNEQFF
CDR3 DNA: TGCGCCAGCAGCTTACAGGGGTCCTACAATGAGCAGTTCTTC
D gene: TRBD1
clone size: -
V gene: TRBV5-1
J gene: TRBJ2-1

CDR3 protein: CAWTPSGLQETQYF
CDR3 DNA: TGTGCCTGGACCCCCAGTGGGCTACAAGAGACCCAGTACTTC
D gene: -
clone size: -
V gene: TRBV30
J gene: TRBJ2-5

CDR3 protein: CASSRTAGTEAFF
CDR3 DNA: TGTGCCAGCAGCCGAACAGCGGGTACTGAAGCTTTCTTT
D gene: -
clone size: few
V gene: TRBV7-2
J gene: TRBJ1-1

CDR3 protein: CASSLNRDTEAFF
CDR3 DNA: TGTGCCAGCAGCTTAAACAGGGACACTGAAGCTTTCTTT
D gene: -
clone size: once
V gene: TRBV7-9
J gene: TRBJ1-1

CDR3 protein: CASSNYRGAEAFF
CDR3 DNA: TGTGCCAGCAGCAACTACAGGGGCGCTGAAGCTTTCTTT
D gene: TRBD1
clone size: -
V gene: TRBV6-1
J gene: TRBJ1-1

CDR3 protein: CASSLAPGLQEQFF
CDR3 DNA: TGTGCCAGCAGCCTCGCCCCGGGACTCCAAGAGCAGTTCTTC
D gene: -
clone size: few
V gene: TRBV5-5
J gene: TRBJ2-1

CDR3 protein: CASSQDLTGDNSPLHF
CDR3 DNA: TGTGCCAGCAGCCAAGATCTCACAGGGGATAATTCACCCCTCCACTTT
D gene: TRBD1
clone size: -
V gene: TRBV3-1/TRBV3-2
J gene: TRBJ1-6

CDR3 protein: CASSLGALAGTYNEQFF
CDR3 DNA: TGTGCCAGCAGCTTAGGCGCACTAGCGGGAACCTACAATGAGCAGTTCTTC
D gene: TRBD2
clone size: -
V gene: TRBV7-9
J gene: TRBJ2-1

CDR3 protein: CAGGEGSKAKNIQYF
CDR3 DNA: TGTGCCGGGGGGGAAGGCAGCAAAGCCAAAAACATTCAGTACTTC
D gene: TRBD2
clone size: -
V gene: TRBV7-2
J gene: TRBJ2-4

CDR3 protein: CASSAPYGGSIGNEQFF
CDR3 DNA: TGTGCCAGCAGCGCTCCCTATGGCGGGAGTATTGGGAATGAGCAGTTCTTC
D gene: TRBD2
clone size: -
V gene: TRBV7-9
J gene: TRBJ2-1

CDR3 protein: CASSYSWEKAKNIQYF
CDR3 DNA: TGTGCCAGCAGTTACTCGTGGGAGAAAGCCAAAAACATTCAGTACTTC
D gene: -
clone size: -
V gene: TRBV6-6
J gene: TRBJ2-4

CDR3 protein: CASSLDFQGRSPLHF
CDR3 DNA: TGTGCCAGCAGCTTAGATTTCCAGGGTCGATCACCCCTCCACTTT
D gene: -
clone size: -
V gene: TRBV11-3
J gene: TRBJ1-6

CDR3 protein: CASSFSGSLEKLFF
CDR3 DNA: TGTGCCAGCAGCTTTTCGGGGAGTCTCGAAAAACTGTTTTTT
D gene: -
clone size: -
V gene: TRBV7-8
J gene: TRBJ1-4

CDR3 protein: CASSYPFTEAFF
CDR3 DNA: TGTGCCAGCAGTTACCCATTCACTGAAGCTTTCTTT
D gene: -
clone size: once
V gene: TRBV6-2/TRBV6-3
J gene: TRBJ1-1

CDR3 protein: CASSLRDTSGNTIYF
CDR3 DNA: TGCGCCAGCAGCCTTCGGGACACCTCTGGAAACACCATATATTTT
D gene: -
clone size: -
V gene: TRBV4-1
J gene: TRBJ1-3

CDR3 protein: CASNPDRLGLASNTGELFF
CDR3 DNA: TGTGCCAGCAACCCTGACCGGTTAGGACTAGCGTCGAACACCGGGGAGCTGTTTTTT
D gene: TRBD2
clone size: -
V gene: TRBV11-2
J gene: TRBJ2-2

CDR3 protein: CASSPGQLNEKLFF
CDR3 DNA: TGCGCCAGCAGCCCTGGACAGTTGAATGAAAAACTGTTTTTT
D gene: -
clone size: -
V gene: TRBV5-1
J gene: TRBJ1-4

CDR3 protein: CATSPGGGGYTF
CDR3 DNA: TGTGCCACCAGCCCAGGGGGTGGCGGCTACACCTTC
D gene: TRBD1
clone size: -
V gene: TRBV24-1
J gene: TRBJ1-2

CDR3 protein: CASSAGQNQETQYF
CDR3 DNA: TGTGCCAGCAGCGCGGGACAGAATCAAGAGACCCAGTACTTC
D gene: TRBD1
clone size: -
V gene: TRBV9
J gene: TRBJ2-5

CDR3 protein: CASIKDLNQPQHF
CDR3 DNA: TGTGCCAGCATTAAGGACTTGAATCAGCCCCAGCATTTT
D gene: -
clone size: -
V gene: TRBV28
J gene: TRBJ1-5

CDR3 protein: CASSYRGGYGYTF
CDR3 DNA: TGTGCCAGCAGTTACCGGGGGGGCTATGGCTACACCTTC
D gene: -
clone size: -
V gene: TRBV6-5
J gene: TRBJ1-2

CDR3 protein: CASSGGNTEAFF
CDR3 DNA: TGCGCCAGCAGTGGAGGGAACACTGAAGCTTTCTTT
D gene: -
clone size: -
V gene: TRBV10-1
J gene: TRBJ1-1

CDR3 protein: CASSFQLAGSYNEQFF
CDR3 DNA: TGTGCCAGCAGCTTCCAACTAGCGGGCTCCTACAATGAGCAGTTCTTC
D gene: TRBD2
clone size: -
V gene: TRBV13
J gene: TRBJ2-1

CDR3 protein: CASSLDSRERQPQHF
CDR3 DNA: TGTGCCAGCAGCTTGGACAGCAGGGAACGTCAGCCCCAGCATTTT
D gene: -
clone size: -
V gene: TRBV5-8
J gene: TRBJ1-5

CDR3 protein: CASSLDSPLKSDNEQFF
CDR3 DNA: TGTGCCAGCAGTTTGGACTCACCGTTGAAAAGCGACAATGAGCAGTTCTTC
D gene: -
clone size: -
V gene: TRBV28
J gene: TRBJ2-1

CDR3 protein: CSVSPGGTYEQYF
CDR3 DNA: TGCAGCGTTTCTCCAGGGGGGACCTACGAGCAGTACTTC
D gene: -
clone size: -
V gene: TRBV29-1
J gene: TRBJ2-7

CDR3 protein: CASRSSGREETQYF
CDR3 DNA: TGTGCCAGCAGGTCTAGCGGGAGAGAAGAGACCCAGTACTTC
D gene: TRBD2
clone size: -
V gene: TRBV7-2
J gene: TRBJ2-5

CDR3 protein: CASSPLGTGSSDGYTF
CDR3 DNA: TGTGCCAGCTCACCACTCGGGACAGGGTCATCGGATGGCTACACCTTC
D gene: TRBD1
clone size: -
V gene: TRBV18
J gene: TRBJ1-2